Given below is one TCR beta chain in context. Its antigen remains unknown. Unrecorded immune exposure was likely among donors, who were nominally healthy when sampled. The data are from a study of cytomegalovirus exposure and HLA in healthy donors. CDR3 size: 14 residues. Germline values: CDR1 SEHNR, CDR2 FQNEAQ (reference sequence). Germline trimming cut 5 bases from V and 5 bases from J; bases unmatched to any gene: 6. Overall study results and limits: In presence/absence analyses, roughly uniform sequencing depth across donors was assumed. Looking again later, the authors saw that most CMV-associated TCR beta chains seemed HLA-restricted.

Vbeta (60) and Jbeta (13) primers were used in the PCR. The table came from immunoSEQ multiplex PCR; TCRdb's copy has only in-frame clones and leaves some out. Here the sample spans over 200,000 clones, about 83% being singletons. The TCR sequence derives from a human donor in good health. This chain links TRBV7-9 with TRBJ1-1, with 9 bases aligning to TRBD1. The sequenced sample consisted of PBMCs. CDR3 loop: CASSPRTGVTEAFF. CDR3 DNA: TGTGCCAGCAGCCCAAGGACAGGGGTGACTGAAGCTTTCTTT.